What follows are 8 T cell receptor beta chains derived from one specimen sequenced in a study of neurological immune-mediated disorders. TCRdb analysed the 5' RACE reads with MiXCR anew, one entry per CDR3 protein. The data contain roughly 100,000 distinct CDR3 sequences, 3% to 4% of them seen just once; the ten biggest clones take up around 6%. The sequenced sample was PBMCs. The origin of the receptors is a young woman with multiple sclerosis.

This clonotype has at least ten counts. The rearrangement links TRBV20-1 to TRBJ2-1; either TRBD1 or TRBD2 may supply D (5 bases each). The germline V gene has CDR1 DFQATT and CDR2 SNEGSKA (reference sequence). The CDR3 is 11 residues long. Trimming stripped 6 bases from V and 10 bases from J, with 13 bases between. The CDR3 sequence: CSATNRDEQFF. The CDR3 bases are TGCAGTGCCACGAACCGGGACGAGCAGTTCTTC.

This clonotype occurred many times. This chain connects TRBV7-8 to TRBJ2-7; 9 bases agree with TRBD1. The CDR3 is 15 residues long. V lost 1 base to trimming and J lost 4 bases; unmatched junction nucleotides: 5. The germline CDR1 and CDR2 sequences are SGHVS and FQNEAQ. The CDR3 sequence: CASSLGTGDEYEQYF. The CDR3 DNA reads TGTGCCAGCAGCTTAGGGACAGGGGATGAATACGAGCAGTACTTC. The full variable domain, rest sourced from reference TRBV7-8 and TRBJ2-7, is GAGVSQSPRYKVAKRGQDVALRCDPISGHVSLFWYQQALGQGPEFLTYFQNEAQLDKSGLPSDRFFAERPEGSVSTLKIQRTQQEDSAVYLCASSLGTGDEYEQYFGPGTRLTVT.

This clonotype was seen ten or more times. The chain combines TRBV12-3 or TRBV12-4 with TRBJ1-6; D might be TRBD1 (5 bases). The CDR3 is made up of 13 amino acids. V was trimmed by 5 bases and J by 7 bases, leaving 9 bases between them. The CDR3: CASSPPGNSPLHF. CDR3 in DNA: TGTGCCAGCAGTCCCCCAGGGAATTCACCCCTCCACTTT.

In its sample, this clonotype was seen many times. The V and J genes are TRBV29-1 and TRBJ2-5; no reliable D call. The V end was cut by 4 bases, the J end by 7 bases, with 13 bases between. Germline values: CDR1 SQVTM, CDR2 ANQGSEA. This CDR3 has 12 amino acids. The CDR3 sequence is CSVGLPSGTQYF. CDR3 bases: TGCAGCGTTGGACTTCCAAGTGGGACCCAGTACTTC.

This clonotype was observed at least ten times. CDR3 residues: CASSFRLAGAPDEQFF. As DNA, the CDR3 is TGCGCCAGCAGCTTTCGACTAGCGGGGGCCCCAGATGAGCAGTTCTTC. The chain recombines TRBV5-1 with TRBJ2-1; 12 bases align to TRBD2. The CDR3 contains 16 residues. Germline values: CDR1 SGHRS, CDR2 YFSETQ. V gave up 2 bases and J gave up 8 bases; unmatched junction bases: 8. Filled out from reference TRBV5-1 and TRBJ2-1, the complete variable domain reads KAGVTQTPRYLIKTRGQQVTLSCSPISGHRSVSWYQQTPGQGLQFLFEYFSETQRNKGNFPGRFSGRQFSNSRSEMNVSTLELGDSALYLCASSFRLAGAPDEQFFGPGTRLTVL.

This clonotype came up many times. The V gene is TRBV7-2, the J gene TRBJ2-1, with 8 bases lining up with TRBD2. In germline, CDR1 is SGHTA, CDR2 FQGNSA. The CDR3 runs 15 residues. With V trimmed by 5 bases and J by 8 bases, 11 bases remained unmatched. The CDR3 DNA is TGTGCCAGCAGCCCTCTTGGACTAGCCACCGATGAGCAGTTCTTC. Protein: CASSPLGLATDEQFF.

Turning to this clonotype: This may stem from a read error, because a much larger clone lies one nucleotide away. This chain connects TRBV5-1 to TRBJ1-2; TRBD1 is a possible D gene (6 bases). With 5 bases removed from V and 7 bases from J, the gap between germline ends came to 18 bases. Germline CDR1 and CDR2: SGHRS and YFSETQ. The CDR3 totals 14 residues. The CDR3 protein is CASSPGGLVAGYTF. CDR3 coding DNA: TGCGCCAGCAGTCCCGGGGGGCTGGTAGCTGGCTACACCTTC.

This clonotype was observed a few times. The rearrangement joins TRBV7-2 to TRBJ1-1, with D perhaps TRBD1 (6 bases). Germline V lookup: CDR1 SGHTA, CDR2 FQGNSA. The CDR3 runs to 14 residues. V lost 5 bases and J lost 11, with 21 bases in between. The CDR3 is CASSPQGLGGVAFF. CDR3 in DNA: TGTGCCAGCAGCCCACAGGGACTGGGCGGTGTCGCTTTCTTT.